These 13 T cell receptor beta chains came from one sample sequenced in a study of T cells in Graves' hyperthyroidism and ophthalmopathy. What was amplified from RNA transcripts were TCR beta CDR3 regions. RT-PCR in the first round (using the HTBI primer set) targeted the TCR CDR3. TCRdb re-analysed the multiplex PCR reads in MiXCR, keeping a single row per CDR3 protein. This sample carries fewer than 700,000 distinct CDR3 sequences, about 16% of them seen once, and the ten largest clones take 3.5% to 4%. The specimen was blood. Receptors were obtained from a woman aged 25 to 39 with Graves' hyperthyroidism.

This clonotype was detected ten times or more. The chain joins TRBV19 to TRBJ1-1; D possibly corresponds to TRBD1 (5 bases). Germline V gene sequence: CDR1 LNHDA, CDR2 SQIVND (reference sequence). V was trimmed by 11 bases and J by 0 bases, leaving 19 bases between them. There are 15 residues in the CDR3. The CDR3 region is CASNARVGMNTEAFF. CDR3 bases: TGTGCCTCCAATGCCAGGGTTGGGATGAACACTGAAGCTTTCTTT.

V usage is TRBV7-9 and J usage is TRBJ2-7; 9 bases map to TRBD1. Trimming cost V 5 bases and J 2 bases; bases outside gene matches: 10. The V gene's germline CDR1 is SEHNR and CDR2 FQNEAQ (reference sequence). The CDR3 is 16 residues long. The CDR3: CASSRHGQGMAYEQYF. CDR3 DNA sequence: TGTGCCAGCAGCCGCCATGGACAGGGGATGGCCTACGAGCAGTACTTC.

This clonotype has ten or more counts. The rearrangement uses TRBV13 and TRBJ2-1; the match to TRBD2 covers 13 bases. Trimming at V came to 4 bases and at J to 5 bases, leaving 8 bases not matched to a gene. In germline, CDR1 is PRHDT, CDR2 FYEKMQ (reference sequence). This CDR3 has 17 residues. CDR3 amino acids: CASSSLLAGGGNNEQFF. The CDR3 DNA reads TGTGCCAGCAGCTCCCTACTAGCGGGAGGGGGAAACAATGAGCAGTTCTTC.

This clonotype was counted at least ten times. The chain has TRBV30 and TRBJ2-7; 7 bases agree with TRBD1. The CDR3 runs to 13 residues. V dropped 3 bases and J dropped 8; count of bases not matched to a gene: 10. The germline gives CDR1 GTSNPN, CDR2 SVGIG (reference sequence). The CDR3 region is CAWSVWTGVKQYF. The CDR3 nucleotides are TGTGCCTGGAGCGTTTGGACAGGAGTTAAGCAGTACTTC.

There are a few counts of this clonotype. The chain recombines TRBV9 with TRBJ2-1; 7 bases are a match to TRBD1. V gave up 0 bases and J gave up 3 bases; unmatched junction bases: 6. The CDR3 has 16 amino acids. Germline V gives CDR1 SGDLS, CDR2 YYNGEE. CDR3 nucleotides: TGTGCCAGCAGCGTAGACAGGGGATTTTACTACAATGAGCAGTTCTTC. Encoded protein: CASSVDRGFYYNEQFF.

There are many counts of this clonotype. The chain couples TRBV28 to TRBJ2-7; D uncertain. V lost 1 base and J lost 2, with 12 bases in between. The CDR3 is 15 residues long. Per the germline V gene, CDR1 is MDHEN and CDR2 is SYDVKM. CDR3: CASSLSWTSAYEQYF. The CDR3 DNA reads TGTGCCAGCAGTTTATCGTGGACGTCAGCCTACGAGCAGTACTTC.

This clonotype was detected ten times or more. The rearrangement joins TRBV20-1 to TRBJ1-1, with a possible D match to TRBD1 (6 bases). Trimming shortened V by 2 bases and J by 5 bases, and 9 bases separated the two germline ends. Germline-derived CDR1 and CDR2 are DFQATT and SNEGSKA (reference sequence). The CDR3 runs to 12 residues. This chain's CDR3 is CSARQGMTEAFF. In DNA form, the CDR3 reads TGCAGTGCTAGACAGGGGATGACTGAAGCTTTCTTT.

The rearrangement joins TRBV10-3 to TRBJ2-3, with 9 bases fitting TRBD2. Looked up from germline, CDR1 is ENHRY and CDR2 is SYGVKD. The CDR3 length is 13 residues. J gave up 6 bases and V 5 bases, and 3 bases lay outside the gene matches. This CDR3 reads CAISLAGADTQYF. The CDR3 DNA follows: TGTGCCATCAGTTTAGCGGGAGCGGATACGCAGTATTTT.

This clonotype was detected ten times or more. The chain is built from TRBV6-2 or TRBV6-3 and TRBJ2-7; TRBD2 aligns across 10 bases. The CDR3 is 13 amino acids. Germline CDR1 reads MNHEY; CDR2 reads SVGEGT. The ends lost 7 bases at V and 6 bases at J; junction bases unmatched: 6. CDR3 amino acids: CASILAGGSEQYF. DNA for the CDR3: TGTGCCAGCATCTTAGCGGGAGGATCCGAGCAGTACTTC.

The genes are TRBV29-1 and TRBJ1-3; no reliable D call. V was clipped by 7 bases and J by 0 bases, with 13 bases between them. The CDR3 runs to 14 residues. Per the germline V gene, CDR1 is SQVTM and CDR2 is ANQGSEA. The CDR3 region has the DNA TGCAGCGCCGTCCCGGCGGCCTCTGGAAACACCATATATTTT. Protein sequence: CSAVPAASGNTIYF.

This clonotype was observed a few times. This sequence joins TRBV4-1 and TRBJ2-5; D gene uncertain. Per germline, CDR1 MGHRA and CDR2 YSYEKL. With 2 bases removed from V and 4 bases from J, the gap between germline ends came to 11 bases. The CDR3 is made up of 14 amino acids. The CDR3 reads CASSQYPVAETQYF. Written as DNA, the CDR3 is TGCGCCAGCAGCCAATATCCAGTAGCAGAGACCCAGTACTTC.

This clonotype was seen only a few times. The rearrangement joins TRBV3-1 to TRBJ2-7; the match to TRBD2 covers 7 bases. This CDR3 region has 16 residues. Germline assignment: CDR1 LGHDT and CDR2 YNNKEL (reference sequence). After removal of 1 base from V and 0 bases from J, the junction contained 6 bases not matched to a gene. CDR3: CASSQGEGSRSYEQYF. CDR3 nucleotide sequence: TGTGCCAGCAGCCAAGGGGAGGGCTCACGCTCCTACGAGCAGTACTTC.

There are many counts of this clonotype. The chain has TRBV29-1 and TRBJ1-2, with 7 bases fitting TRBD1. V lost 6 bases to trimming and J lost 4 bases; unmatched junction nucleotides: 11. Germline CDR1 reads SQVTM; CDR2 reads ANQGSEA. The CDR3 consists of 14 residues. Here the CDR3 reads CSVQVGGGSYGYTF. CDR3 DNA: TGCAGCGTCCAGGTCGGAGGGGGCAGCTATGGCTACACCTTC.